Listed here is a single T cell receptor beta chain. No antigen is known for it. How the authors handled the data: A per-sample median of roughly 96,000 TCRs was observed, with counts ranging from about 20,000 to 750,000. TCRdb processed the RACE reads anew with MiXCR; each CDR3 protein has one entry. TCRdb's processing, not the study's, gives the V and J calls here. Here the sample spans about 350,000 distinct CDR3 sequences, 5.5% being singletons. This sample was taken from a study of human T cells and chemical hapten exposure. Study information: Donors were sensitized with 2% DPC on the upper inner arm. Scalp application of diphenylcyclopropenone was performed weekly in patients across the entire roughly 25-week study. General study results and limits: Because all patients had alopecia, their immune responses might differ from healthy ones.

Germline V gene lookup returns CDR1 ENHRY and CDR2 SYGVKD. The CDR3 totals 14 residues. V was shortened by 7 bases and J by 5 bases, with 15 bases between the two germline ends. Specified time point: pre-sensitization, week 0. Documented treatment: therapeutic diphenylcyclopropenone sensitization with weekly scalp DPC. The sequence was collected from a woman aged 18-29 years with alopecia areata. Some clones in this sample may be carry-over from other donors' samples. This specimen consisted of whole blood, obtained in connection with sensitization to the hapten diphenylcyclopropenone (DPC). The chain has TRBV10-3 and TRBJ2-1; tentatively, D is TRBD2 (6 bases). The CDR3 coding sequence is TGTGCCATCAAGGCCAGGGAGGCCCACAATGAGCAGTTCTTC. It codes for CAIKAREAHNEQFF.